A single sample gave rise to the 13 T cell receptor beta chains below, sequenced in a study of blood T cell repertoires in COVID-19. Measured with immunoSEQ multiplex PCR; TCRdb has only the in-frame clones, and not every one. The sample consists of about 46,000 clones, approximately 86% of them appearing once. Sample: peripheral blood. Receptors were obtained from a man in his 60s with acute or convalescent COVID-19.

The chain carries TRBV10-3 and TRBJ1-6; the D gene is possibly TRBD1 (5 bases). V was clipped by 6 bases and J by 5 bases, with 11 bases between them. Germline values: CDR1 ENHRY, CDR2 SYGVKD. This CDR3 comprises 14 residues. CDR3 residues: CAIRKTEDNSPLHF. The CDR3 DNA reads TGTGCCATCAGGAAGACAGAGGATAATTCACCCCTCCACTTT.

The chain has TRBV9 and TRBJ2-1; D may be TRBD1 (6 bases). V lost 0 bases and J lost 4, with 14 bases in between. This CDR3 has 16 residues. Germline-derived CDR1 and CDR2 are SGDLS and YYNGEE. The CDR3 bases are TGTGCCAGCAGCGTAGCAGGGGCGAGATATTACAATGAGCAGTTCTTC. This encodes CASSVAGARYYNEQFF.

For the CDR3, the DNA is TGTGCCAGCAGTTCTCGACGAGGCCGAGCCGGGGAGCTGTTTTTT. Translation: CASSSRRGRAGELFF. This sequence joins TRBV27 and TRBJ2-2, with D uncertain. The germline CDR1 and CDR2 sequences are MNHEY and SMNVEV (reference sequence). The CDR3 spans 15 residues. With 4 bases removed from V and 6 bases from J, the gap between germline ends came to 15 bases.

J is TRBJ2-2 and V is TRBV29-1; the match to TRBD1 covers 7 bases. CDR1 SQVTM and CDR2 ANQGSEA come from the germline V gene. CDR3 size: 13 residues. V lost 6 bases, J lost 7 bases, and 8 bases stayed unmatched. CDR3 coding DNA: TGCAGCGTCAAGACAGGGTTAGGCGGGGAGCTGTTTTTT. Translated: CSVKTGLGGELFF.

This rearrangement joins TRBV10-3 to TRBJ1-6; D possibly corresponds to TRBD1 (6 bases). The length of the CDR3 is 16 residues. The ends were cut back, 8 bases at V and 6 bases at J, with 20 bases in the middle. Germline V CDR1 and CDR2: ENHRY, SYGVKD. The chain's CDR3 is CAIPRNYRDSNSPLHF. In DNA form, the CDR3 reads TGTGCCATCCCACGCAATTACAGGGATTCTAATTCACCCCTCCACTTT.

This clone was seen a single time. J is TRBJ1-1 and V is TRBV11-2; D is unclear. The germline V gene encodes CDR1 SGHAT and CDR2 FQNNGV. Trimming left V 2 bases short and J 1 base short, with 2 bases between. CDR3 length: 12 residues. CDR3 in amino acids: CASSLQNTEAFF. CDR3 sequence (DNA): TGTGCCAGCAGCTTACAGAACACTGAAGCTTTCTTT.

The chain carries TRBV28 and TRBJ2-7; 7 bases match TRBD2. This CDR3 has 16 residues. Trimming took 5 bases from V and 1 from J; bases not matched to a gene: 11. Germline CDR1 reads MDHEN; CDR2 reads SYDVKM. The CDR3 here is CASSGGGLARSYEQYF. DNA for the CDR3: TGTGCCAGCAGTGGGGGGGGTCTAGCAAGATCCTACGAGCAGTACTTC.

The chain combines TRBV6-2 or TRBV6-3 with TRBJ2-3, with D hard to call. The ends were cut back, 0 bases at V and 0 bases at J, with 10 bases in the middle. Germline V gene sequence: CDR1 MNHEY, CDR2 SVGEGT. CDR3 size: 16 residues. The CDR3 DNA follows: TGTGCCAGCAGTTACTCTTTCGTCGGGAGCACAGATACGCAGTATTTT. Protein: CASSYSFVGSTDTQYF.

This clone was counted between two and nine times. V and J are TRBV11-3 and TRBJ2-4; D is perhaps TRBD1 (6 bases). Trimming cost V 4 bases and J 5 bases, with 15 bases left between them. CDR3 length equals 15 residues. Germline CDR1 reads SGHNT; CDR2 reads YENEEA. CDR3 nucleotide sequence: TGTGCCAGCAGCTCACAGGGTCTTTGGGAAAACATTCAGTACTTC. Amino acid sequence: CASSSQGLWENIQYF. The full variable domain, completed using reference TRBV11-3 and TRBJ2-4, is EAGVVQSPRYKIIEKKQPVAFWCNPISGHNTLYWYLQNLGQGPELLIRYENEEAVDDSQLPKDRFSAERLKGVDSTLKIQPAELGDSAVYLCASSSQGLWENIQYFGAGTRLSVL.

V and J are TRBV27 and TRBJ2-7; 9 bases map to TRBD2. Trimming took 5 bases from V and 5 from J; bases not matched to a gene: 7. The CDR3 spans 14 residues. Per the germline V gene, CDR1 is MNHEY and CDR2 is SMNVEV (reference sequence). The CDR3 DNA is TGTGCCAGCAGTCTGACTAGCGGCAAGAACGAGCAGTACTTC. It codes for CASSLTSGKNEQYF.

The chain is built from TRBV7-8 and TRBJ2-3, with 14 bases matching TRBD2. From germline, CDR1 is SGHVS and CDR2 FQNEAQ. The CDR3 spans 19 residues. V shed 1 base, J shed 4 bases, and the junction held 10 bases outside the gene matches. The CDR3 sequence is CASSLDERGLAGGADTQYF. The CDR3 DNA reads as TGTGCCAGCAGCTTAGACGAGCGCGGACTAGCGGGAGGTGCAGATACGCAGTATTTT.

V gene TRBV14 combines with J gene TRBJ1-2; D unclear. V lost 4 bases to trimming and J lost 8 bases, with 17 bases between them. Germline V lookup: CDR1 SGHDN, CDR2 FVKESK. The CDR3 loop spans 14 amino acids. CDR3 DNA sequence: TGTGCCAGCAGCCCAACTACCCACCCGGCGGGCTACACCTTC. It yields the protein CASSPTTHPAGYTF.

The chain employs TRBV24-1 and TRBJ2-3, with 11 bases identical to TRBD2. V gave up 4 bases and J gave up 5 bases; unmatched junction bases: 1. Germline V gene sequence: CDR1 KGHDR, CDR2 SFDVKD. The CDR3 extends over 14 amino acids. Here the CDR3 reads CATSETSGGDTQYF. The CDR3 nucleotides read TGTGCCACCAGTGAAACTAGCGGGGGAGATACGCAGTATTTT.